This TCR beta chain was retrieved from a study of T cell changes during pregnancy in multiple sclerosis. The protocol was immunoSEQ multiplex PCR, while the TCRdb copy is restricted to in-frame clones and leaves out a portion. In the table there are 71,000 or so clones, over 85% of which are singletons. Germline CDR1 reads MDHEN; CDR2 reads SYDVKM. CDR3 length: 17 residues. The ends lost 6 bases at V and 5 bases at J; junction bases unmatched: 17. This TCR was sampled from a female donor with multiple sclerosis, enrolled in a pregnancy study. The rearrangement joins TRBV28 to TRBJ2-3, with TRBD2 identical over 7 bases. The material was peripheral blood, obtained in the third trimester of pregnancy. CDR3: CASRPQGGDYFIDTQYF. The CDR3 nucleotides read TGTGCCAGCAGACCGCAAGGCGGGGACTATTTTATAGATACGCAGTATTTT.